This T cell receptor beta chain is from a study of shared clonotypes between healthy human individuals. The study's findings and limits: The sharing of roughly 5% of naive CD4 clonotypes was seen across a handful of donors.

CDR3 length: 17 amino acids. Germline CDR1 and CDR2: SGHTA and FQGNSA. Trimming stripped 5 bases from V and 1 base from J, with 19 bases between. CD45RO-negative, CCR7-selected cells formed the naive CD8 fraction, which excluded terminally differentiated effector memory CD45RA+ cells. This clone is a singleton in its sample. As yet, its antigen is unknown. Profiled with immunoSEQ multiplex PCR; TCRdb holds only in-frame clones, not every one. The sample holds nearly 2 million clones, about 95% seen once. The clonotype was recovered from a man younger than 35 in good health. The material sequenced was naive CD8+ T cells sorted from blood. J is TRBJ2-3 and V is TRBV7-2; D possibly corresponds to TRBD1 (5 bases). This CDR3 is CASSLQAAPTGTDTQYF. The CDR3, as DNA: TGTGCCAGCAGCCTACAGGCAGCTCCGACGGGCACAGATACGCAGTATTTT.